This is a list of T cell receptor beta chains from one sample in a study of beta chain features in type 1 diabetes. The data were produced by immunoSEQ multiplex PCR, yet TCRdb's version contains in-frame clones alone and is incomplete. The table records 350,000 to 450,000 clones, over 10% of them present only once. The sequencing input was naive CD4+ T cells from blood. Receptors originate from a woman younger than 35 with type 1 diabetes. CDR3s include the opening cysteine and the closing phenylalanine or tryptophan. A D gene is named only where the DNA matches it firmly. Some rows mark clone size as missing; the rest say once, few, many or name a class of expanded clone.

CDR3 protein,CDR3 DNA,V gene,D gene,clone size,J gene
CASNKDTPYEQYF,TGTGCCAGCAATAAGGACACCCCCTACGAGCAGTACTTC,TRBV28,-,-,TRBJ2-7
CASSLDGSKGKLFF,TGCGCCAGCAGCTTGGATGGGAGTAAAGGAAAACTGTTTTTT,TRBV5-1,-,-,TRBJ1-4
CASSRLSGETQYF,TGTGCCAGCAGTCGCCTTAGCGGGGAGACCCAGTACTTC,TRBV7-9,TRBD2,few,TRBJ2-5
CASSFNSYEQYF,TGTGCCAGCAGCTTCAACTCCTACGAGCAGTACTTC,TRBV7-2,-,-,TRBJ2-7
CASSDGTGGNTEAFF,TGTGCCAGCAGCGACGGGACAGGGGGAAACACTGAAGCTTTCTTT,TRBV5-4,TRBD1,-,TRBJ1-1
CASSQDLGQGYGYTF,TGCGCCAGCAGCCAAGATCTGGGACAGGGTTATGGCTACACCTTC,TRBV4-3,TRBD1,-,TRBJ1-2
CASSQDRGVTQYF,TGTGCCAGCAGCCAAGACAGGGGGGTGACCCAGTACTTC,TRBV14,-,few,TRBJ2-5
CAWRAGQVNTRTQYF,TGTGCCTGGAGGGCAGGACAGGTAAACACAAGGACGCAGTATTTT,TRBV30,TRBD1,few,TRBJ2-3
CASSLHRGRSYEQYF,TGCGCCAGCAGCCTCCACAGGGGTCGGTCCTACGAGCAGTACTTC,TRBV4-3,TRBD1,-,TRBJ2-7
CASSPTGTGNTIYF,TGTGCCAGCAGCCCGACAGGGACTGGAAACACCATATATTTT,TRBV11-2,TRBD1,few,TRBJ1-3
CASSPRAGNYGYTF,TGTGCCAGCAGCCCCCGAGCCGGGAACTATGGCTACACCTTC,TRBV7-8,-,-,TRBJ1-2
CASSLTDNTGELFF,TGTGCCAGCAGCTTAACAGATAACACCGGGGAGCTGTTTTTT,TRBV11-1,-,few,TRBJ2-2
CASSFPGPNSPLHF,TGCGCCAGCAGCTTCCCAGGCCCTAATTCACCCCTCCACTTT,TRBV5-1,-,-,TRBJ1-6
CASSLQGGNSYNEQFF,TGTGCCAGCAGCTTACAGGGGGGGAACTCCTACAATGAGCAGTTCTTC,TRBV5-6,-,-,TRBJ2-1
CASILETQYF,TGTGCCAGCATCTTGGAGACCCAGTACTTC,TRBV28,-,-,TRBJ2-5
CASSLDRASYGYTF,TGTGCCAGCAGCCTAGACAGGGCGAGCTATGGCTACACCTTC,TRBV7-2,TRBD1,few,TRBJ1-2
CAWRRTGSAEAFF,TGTGCCTGGAGGCGTACAGGGTCCGCCGAAGCTTTCTTT,TRBV30,-,-,TRBJ1-1
CASSDLAGVFGSDTQYF,TGTGCCAGCAGTGATTTAGCGGGAGTCTTTGGGTCAGATACGCAGTATTTT,TRBV2,TRBD2,once,TRBJ2-3
CAGAMPGTDTQYF,TGTGCTGGTGCGATGCCTGGCACAGATACGCAGTATTTT,TRBV6-6,-,-,TRBJ2-3
CASRNPGRLSQPQHF,TGTGCCAGTAGGAACCCAGGGAGGCTAAGTCAGCCCCAGCATTTT,TRBV19,-,-,TRBJ1-5
CASSATSGRPVYNEQFF,TGTGCCAGCAGCGCGACTAGCGGGAGGCCCGTTTACAATGAGCAGTTCTTC,TRBV9,TRBD2,few,TRBJ2-1
CASSQESGFSSGANVLTF,TGCGCCAGCAGCCAAGAAAGCGGGTTCAGCTCTGGGGCCAACGTCCTGACTTTC,TRBV4-3,-,-,TRBJ2-6
CASSQWVGSTSGGGDTQYF,TGCGCCAGCAGCCAATGGGTAGGATCGACTAGCGGCGGGGGAGATACGCAGTATTTT,TRBV4-3,TRBD2,-,TRBJ2-3
CASSAPGNTEAFF,TGTGCCAGCAGCGCTCCAGGGAACACTGAAGCTTTCTTT,TRBV27,-,-,TRBJ1-1
CASSQSGRGGAFF,TGCGCCAGCAGCCAGTCGGGGAGAGGTGGGGCTTTCTTT,TRBV4-3,-,-,TRBJ1-1
CASRQQTGLGNSPLHF,TGTGCCAGCAGGCAACAGACAGGGTTGGGTAATTCACCCCTCCACTTT,TRBV27,TRBD1,few,TRBJ1-6
CASSPGTGGVPDTQYF,TGTGCCAGCAGCCCAGGAACGGGGGGGGTCCCAGATACGCAGTATTTT,TRBV9,TRBD2,-,TRBJ2-3
CASSSDRVGGYTF,TGTGCCAGCAGCTCGGACAGGGTTGGTGGCTACACCTTC,TRBV11-1,TRBD1,-,TRBJ1-2
CATRQGVYNEQFF,TGTGCCACCCGACAGGGGGTATACAATGAGCAGTTCTTC,TRBV19,TRBD1,-,TRBJ2-1
CASSYGPGYEQYF,TGTGCCAGCAGTTACGGGCCCGGTTACGAGCAGTACTTC,TRBV6-6,-,-,TRBJ2-7
CASSLDRLNTEAFF,TGTGCCAGCAGTCTAGACAGGCTGAACACTGAAGCTTTCTTT,TRBV7-2,-,-,TRBJ1-1
CASSSREPPDTQYF,TGTGCCAGCAGTTCTCGGGAGCCCCCAGATACGCAGTATTTT,TRBV6-6,-,-,TRBJ2-3
CASRDRDNSNQPQHF,TGTGCCAGCAGGGACAGGGACAATAGCAATCAGCCCCAGCATTTT,TRBV2,TRBD1,few,TRBJ1-5
CASTTHSSYEQYF,TGTGCCAGCACCACGCATAGCTCCTACGAGCAGTACTTC,TRBV28,-,-,TRBJ2-7
CASSKEDSIGVYGYTF,TGTGCCAGCAGCAAGGAGGACAGTATTGGAGTCTATGGCTACACCTTC,TRBV7-2,-,-,TRBJ1-2
CASSLLSGPGEAFF,TGTGCCAGCAGTTTACTTTCAGGCCCGGGGGAAGCCTTCTTC,TRBV28,-,-,TRBJ2-1
CAIGLGTANYGYTF,TGTGCCATCGGTCTTGGGACAGCTAACTATGGCTACACCTTC,TRBV19,TRBD1,-,TRBJ1-2
CASSLQTGGNGKLFF,TGTGCCAGCAGCTTACAGACAGGGGGCAATGGAAAACTGTTTTTT,TRBV7-9,TRBD1,few,TRBJ1-4
CASSPRNGRQFF,TGTGCCAGCTCACCGAGAAATGGGCGGCAGTTCTTC,TRBV18,-,-,TRBJ2-1
CASSGTGYNEQFF,TGTGCCAGCAGTGGGACAGGATACAATGAGCAGTTCTTC,TRBV2,TRBD1,few,TRBJ2-1
CASTSGGRPGNEQFF,TGTGCCAGCACCTCTGGGGGGAGGCCTGGCAATGAGCAGTTCTTC,TRBV5-4,-,-,TRBJ2-1
CASSPTSGGSYNEQFF,TGTGCCAGCTCACCAACTAGCGGGGGCTCCTACAATGAGCAGTTCTTC,TRBV18,TRBD2,few,TRBJ2-1
CASSLRTGEYEQYF,TGTGCCAGCAGCTTAAGGACAGGCGAGTACGAGCAGTACTTC,TRBV7-6,TRBD1,-,TRBJ2-7
CAWRLTGSGYTF,TGTGCCTGGAGGTTAACAGGGTCTGGCTACACCTTC,TRBV30,-,-,TRBJ1-2
CASSFTSYNEQFF,TGTGCCAGCAGTTTTACTAGCTACAATGAGCAGTTCTTC,TRBV6-5,-,-,TRBJ2-1
CASSLAGSGIFHEQYF,TGTGCCAGCAGCTTGGCGGGTAGCGGGATCTTCCACGAGCAGTACTTC,TRBV5-4,TRBD2,few,TRBJ2-7
CACYLPGQGLKTQYF,TGTGCCTGTTACTTACCGGGACAGGGGTTAAAGACCCAGTACTTC,TRBV30,TRBD1,few,TRBJ2-5
CAIKKAGSGTDTQYF,TGTGCCATCAAAAAGGCGGGTTCTGGCACAGATACGCAGTATTTT,TRBV10-3,-,few,TRBJ2-3
CASSLRTGDDYGYTF,TGTGCCAGCAGCTTACGGACAGGGGACGACTATGGCTACACCTTC,TRBV7-3,TRBD1,-,TRBJ1-2
CASDQGAPGRNTEAFF,TGTGCCAGTGACCAGGGGGCACCAGGAAGAAACACTGAAGCTTTCTTT,TRBV19,TRBD1,-,TRBJ1-1